The 15 T cell receptor beta chains listed next were all sequenced from one sample in a study of CD8+ T cells in alopecia areata. cDNA prepared by RNA extraction and subsequent reverse transcription served as the template for sequencing. Assay: immunoSEQ multiplex PCR; the TCRdb copy retains only in-frame clones and omits some. The repertoire includes more than 200,000 clones, under 80% of them detected once, and under 1.5% sits in the top ten. This specimen was CD4+ T cells sorted from blood, taken at week 0. The receptors were gathered from a human donor with alopecia areata.

The chain carries TRBV7-2 and TRBJ1-5, with no clear D. The CDR3 has 14 amino acids. Trimming removed 5 bases from V and 13 bases from J, with 21 bases in between. Germline CDR1 SGHTA, CDR2 FQGNSA. CDR3 residues: CASSELGNLASQHF. The CDR3 DNA follows: TGTGCCAGCAGCGAGCTTGGGAACCTTGCCTCTCAGCATTTT.

This chain links TRBV5-4 with TRBJ2-5; TRBD2 agrees at 9 bases. The germline V gene encodes CDR1 SGHNT and CDR2 YYREEE (reference sequence). The ends lost 7 bases at V and 5 bases at J; junction bases unmatched: 9. CDR3 length: 14 residues. Here the CDR3 reads CASSPRGGRETQYF. DNA for the CDR3: TGTGCCAGCTCCCCGCGGGGGGGCAGGGAGACCCAGTACTTC.

J is TRBJ2-7 and V is TRBV11-2; 7 nucleotides align to TRBD1. V shed 4 bases and J 4 bases; nucleotides not matched to a gene: 7. Germline V gene sequence: CDR1 SGHAT, CDR2 FQNNGV. The CDR3 totals 14 residues. In DNA form, the CDR3 reads TGTGCCAGCAGCTCTATGACAGGGAAGTACGAGCAGTACTTC. Its protein is CASSSMTGKYEQYF.

The V gene is TRBV7-3, the J gene TRBJ2-7, with 8 bases identical to TRBD2. The germline CDR1 and CDR2 sequences are SGHTA and FQGTGA. There are 16 residues in the CDR3. Trimming took 5 bases from V and 3 from J; bases not matched to a gene: 12. The CDR3 DNA follows: TGTGCCAGCAGCCCCCGGGGGGGTTCGCGAGGCTACGAGCAGTACTTC. The encoded protein is CASSPRGGSRGYEQYF.

V usage is TRBV13 and J usage is TRBJ2-3, with 7 positions matching TRBD2. The CDR3 totals 13 residues. Trimming removed 5 bases from V and 6 bases from J; junction bases left unmatched: 5. From germline, CDR1 is PRHDT and CDR2 FYEKMQ (reference sequence). The CDR3 DNA reads as TGTGCCAGCAGCCCGACTAGCATGGATACGCAGTATTTT. Protein: CASSPTSMDTQYF.

This clone was seen just once. The sample has other DNA sequences that encode this CDR3 too. The chain couples TRBV30 to TRBJ1-4; D is uncertain. Trimming stripped 0 bases from V and 8 bases from J, with 4 bases between. Germline V CDR1 and CDR2: GTSNPN, SVGIG (reference sequence). The CDR3 length is 11 residues. This chain's CDR3 is CAWSVREKLFF. The CDR3 DNA is TGTGCCTGGAGTGTACGGGAAAAACTGTTTTTT.

This clone was detected only a few times. The chain joins TRBV6-5 to TRBJ2-3; TRBD1 agrees at 9 bases. This CDR3 is built from 14 residues. Germline V CDR1 and CDR2: MNHEY, SVGAGI. The ends lost 6 bases at V and 1 base at J; junction bases unmatched: 2. The DNA for the CDR3 is TGTGCCAGCAGGGGGGACAGGGGCACAGATACGCAGTATTTT. Protein sequence: CASRGDRGTDTQYF.

The chain carries TRBV4-3 and TRBJ2-3, with 11 bases that match TRBD2. Per germline, CDR1 LGHNA and CDR2 YSLEER. CDR3 size: 18 residues. V shed 2 bases and J 1 base; nucleotides not matched to a gene: 8. CDR3 amino acids: CASSQQGTSGRGTDTQYF. Here the CDR3 DNA reads TGCGCCAGCAGCCAACAAGGGACTAGCGGTAGAGGCACAGATACGCAGTATTTT.

The chain carries TRBV30 and TRBJ2-5; D gene unclear. The V and J ends lost 2 bases and 5 bases respectively, with 21 bases between them. The CDR3 loop spans 16 amino acids. CDR1 and CDR2 from the germline V gene are GTSNPN and SVGIG (reference sequence). The CDR3: CAWSPLKGGRMETQYF. CDR3 coding DNA: TGTGCCTGGAGTCCTCTAAAGGGTGGGCGAATGGAGACCCAGTACTTC. Looking up the rest from reference TRBV30 and TRBJ2-5 gives the full variable domain: SQTIHQWPATLVQPVGSPLSLECTVEGTSNPNLYWYRQAAGRGLQLLFYSVGIGQISSEVPQNLSASRPQDRQFILSSKKLLLSDSGFYLCAWSPLKGGRMETQYFGPGTRLLVL.

CDR3 sequence: CASSRQELYNEQFF. In DNA, the CDR3 is TGCGCCAGCAGCCGACAGGAACTATACAATGAGCAGTTCTTC. This chain connects TRBV4-1 to TRBJ2-1; TRBD1 is a possible D gene (6 bases). Germline lookup yields CDR1 MGHRA and CDR2 YSYEKL. The CDR3 has 14 residues. Trimming took off 4 bases at V and 4 bases at J, with 11 bases between the two ends.

The chain carries TRBV6-5 and TRBJ1-1; 7 bases are shared with TRBD1. Germline V gives CDR1 MNHEY, CDR2 SVGAGI. The CDR3 spans 11 residues. J was trimmed by 7 bases and V by 6 bases; bases with no gene match: 2. The CDR3 loop is CASRQGNEAFF. CDR3 in DNA: TGTGCCAGCAGACAGGGGAATGAAGCTTTCTTT.

The chain's CDR3 is CAIRKTGLDQPQHF. In DNA form, the CDR3 reads TGTGCCATCAGGAAGACAGGGTTGGATCAGCCCCAGCATTTT. The chain recombines TRBV10-3 with TRBJ1-5; 7 nucleotides agree with TRBD1. Trimming removed 6 bases from V and 5 bases from J; junction bases left unmatched: 7. The CDR3 is made up of 14 amino acids. Germline V gene lookup returns CDR1 ENHRY and CDR2 SYGVKD.

This clone was counted a single time. The chain employs TRBV5-1 and TRBJ1-6; 10 positions match TRBD1. The V segment lost 0 bases and the J segment 8 bases; nucleotides outside the gene matches: 2. CDR3 length: 15 residues. Germline CDR1 and CDR2: SGHRS and YFSETQ. For the CDR3, the DNA is TGCGCCAGCAGCTTGGGCGGGACAGGGGATTCACCCCTCCACTTT. Translated: CASSLGGTGDSPLHF. Full variable domain (outside the CDR3, taken from reference TRBV5-1 and TRBJ1-6): KAGVTQTPRYLIKTRGQQVTLSCSPISGHRSVSWYQQTPGQGLQFLFEYFSETQRNKGNFPGRFSGRQFSNSRSEMNVSTLELGDSALYLCASSLGGTGDSPLHFGNGTRLTVT.

This clone showed up just a few times. V gene TRBV2 combines with J gene TRBJ1-5, with no clear D. Per the germline V gene, CDR1 is SNHLY and CDR2 is FYNNEI. The CDR3 extends over 15 amino acids. Trimming cost V 6 bases and J 5 bases, with 17 bases left between them. CDR3 loop: CASRGKVGLYQPQHF. In DNA, the CDR3 is TGTGCCAGCAGAGGGAAGGTAGGGCTGTATCAGCCCCAGCATTTT.

J is TRBJ1-1 and V is TRBV6-5; 8 bases agree with TRBD1. This CDR3 comprises 13 residues. V dropped 8 bases and J dropped 5; count of bases not matched to a gene: 7. Per the germline V gene, CDR1 is MNHEY and CDR2 is SVGAGI. The CDR3 DNA sequence: TGTGCCAGCCTAGACAGGGGAAGTACTGAAGCTTTCTTT. This sequence encodes CASLDRGSTEAFF.